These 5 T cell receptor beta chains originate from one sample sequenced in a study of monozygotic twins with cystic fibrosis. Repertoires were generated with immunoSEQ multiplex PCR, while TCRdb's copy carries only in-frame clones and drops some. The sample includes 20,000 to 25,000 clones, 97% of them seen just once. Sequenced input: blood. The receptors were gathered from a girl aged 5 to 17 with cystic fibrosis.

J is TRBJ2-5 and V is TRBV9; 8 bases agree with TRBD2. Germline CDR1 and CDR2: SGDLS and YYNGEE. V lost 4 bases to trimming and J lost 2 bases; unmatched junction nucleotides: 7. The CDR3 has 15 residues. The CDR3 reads CASSRAGAIQETQYF. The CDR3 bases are TGTGCCAGCAGCAGAGCGGGGGCGATACAAGAGACCCAGTACTTC. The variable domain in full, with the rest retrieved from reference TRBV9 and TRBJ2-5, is DSGVTQTPKHLITATGQRVTLRCSPRSGDLSVYWYQQSLDQGLQFLIQYYNGEERAKGNILERFSAQQFPDLHSELNLSSLELGDSALYFCASSRAGAIQETQYFGPGTRLLVL.

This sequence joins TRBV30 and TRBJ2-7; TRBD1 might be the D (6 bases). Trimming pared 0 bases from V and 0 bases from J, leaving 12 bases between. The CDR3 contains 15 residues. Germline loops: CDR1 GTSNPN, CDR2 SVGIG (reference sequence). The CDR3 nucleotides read TGTGCCTGGAGTGTAGGGCAGGGGTTCTCCTACGAGCAGTACTTC. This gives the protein CAWSVGQGFSYEQYF.

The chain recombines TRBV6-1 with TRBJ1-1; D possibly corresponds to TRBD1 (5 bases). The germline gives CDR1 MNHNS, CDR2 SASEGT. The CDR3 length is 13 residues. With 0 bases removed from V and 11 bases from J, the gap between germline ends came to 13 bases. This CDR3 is CASSEAEGWDAFF. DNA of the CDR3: TGTGCCAGCAGTGAAGCTGAGGGGTGGGACGCTTTCTTT.

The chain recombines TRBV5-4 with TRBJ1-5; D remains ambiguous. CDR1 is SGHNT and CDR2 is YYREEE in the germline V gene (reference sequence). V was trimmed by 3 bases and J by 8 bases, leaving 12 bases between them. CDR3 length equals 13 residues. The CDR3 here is CASSSFPSEPQHF. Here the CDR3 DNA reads TGTGCCAGCAGCTCCTTTCCCTCGGAGCCCCAGCATTTT.

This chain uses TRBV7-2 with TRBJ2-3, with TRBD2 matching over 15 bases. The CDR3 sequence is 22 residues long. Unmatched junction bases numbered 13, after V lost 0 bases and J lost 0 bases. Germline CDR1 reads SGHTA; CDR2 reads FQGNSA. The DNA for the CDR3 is TGTGCCAGCAGCTTAGCGGTTCGGACTAGCGGGAGGGCAGGTCCTAGCACAGATACGCAGTATTTT. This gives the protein CASSLAVRTSGRAGPSTDTQYF.